This TCR beta chain was recorded in a study of blood T cells in healthy people across ages. Whole-study results and caveats: The study regarded diversity estimates from one million T cells as underestimates. Age advanced and TCR beta diversity per million T cells fell, roughly linearly.

Next came a second PCR, run for about 6 to 12 cycles, which used a sample-barcoded 5' primer along with a J-beta primer mix. Each CDR3 protein is one row after TCRdb ran MiXCR on the 5' RACE reads. Among over 950,000 distinct CDR3 sequences listed, around two fifths were seen once. In the case of this clonotype: No antigen is known for it.

V was pared by 3 bases and J by 2 bases, with 8 bases of the junction left unmatched. This CDR3 region has 16 residues. Germline V lookup: CDR1 SGHNT, CDR2 YYREEE (reference sequence). This clonotype was obtained from a man aged 18 to 29 in good health. Source material: blood. The chain joins TRBV5-4 to TRBJ1-1; 9 nucleotides align to TRBD1. The CDR3 coding sequence is TGTGCCAGCAGCTCTCACAGGGGGCTCAGAAACACTGAAGCTTTCTTT. It specifies CASSSHRGLRNTEAFF.